The present TCR beta chain was sequenced within a study of blood T cell repertoires in COVID-19. Germline assignment: CDR1 LNHDA and CDR2 SQIVND (reference sequence). The germline V and J ends were trimmed by 3 bases and 7 bases, with 7 bases remaining between them. The CDR3 totals 12 residues. Per the original data handling: Estimation of nucleated cell counts was performed using reference gene primer amplification. This table comes from immunoSEQ multiplex PCR, and its TCRdb copy is limited to in-frame clones, with some not included. Clonal size and the V and J genes are those of that table, whereas D and trimming came from the DNA. The sample carries 90,000 or so clones, roughly 87% recorded once.

The receptor's source is a woman aged 55-70 years with COVID-19, enrolled during active disease. Sequenced: peripheral blood. The rearrangement links TRBV19 to TRBJ1-5; D is uncertain. The CDR3: CASSIGVQPQHF. CDR3 DNA sequence: TGTGCCAGTAGTATCGGGGTCCAGCCCCAGCATTTT.